Shown below are 28 T cell receptor beta chains from a single sample sequenced in a study of T cell changes during pregnancy in multiple sclerosis. Libraries were prepared by immunoSEQ multiplex PCR; TCRdb keeps only in-frame clonotypes and omits some of them. The table includes more than 85,000 clones, about 94% detected once. The sequencing used peripheral blood, collected before pregnancy. These receptors originate from a female donor with multiple sclerosis, enrolled in a pregnancy study.

V is TRBV7-6 and J is TRBJ2-7, with 7 bases matching TRBD1. Germline V lookup: CDR1 SGHVS, CDR2 FNYEAQ. V trimming: 5 bases; J trimming: 0 bases; junction bases outside the gene matches: 13. The CDR3 length is 17 residues. CDR3 bases: TGTGCCAGCAGCACGAAACCCGGGACAGAGCTCTCCTACGAGCAGTACTTC. Amino acids: CASSTKPGTELSYEQYF. Combining the CDR3 with reference TRBV7-6 and TRBJ2-7 gives the whole variable domain GAGVSQSPRYKVTKRGQDVALRCDPISGHVSLYWYRQALGQGPEFLTYFNYEAQQDKSGLPNDRFSAERPEGSISTLTIQRTEQRDSAMYRCASSTKPGTELSYEQYFGPGTRLTVT.

The rearrangement uses TRBV11-2 and TRBJ2-7, with 8 bases matching TRBD1. CDR3 length: 15 residues. Germline V gene data show CDR1 as SGHAT and CDR2 as FQNNGV. The V gene end was trimmed by 5 bases and the J gene end by 2 bases; junction bases not matched to a gene: 8. For the CDR3, the DNA is TGTGCCAGCAGCCGACAGGGGAGCACTGCCTACGAGCAGTACTTC. It encodes CASSRQGSTAYEQYF.

In DNA, the CDR3 is TGTGCCAGCAGCCAGACTAGCGGGATAGCCGGGGAGCTGTTTTTT. Translated: CASSQTSGIAGELFF. The gene calls are TRBV5-4 and TRBJ2-2, with 11 positions matching TRBD2. V dropped 4 bases and J dropped 6; count of bases not matched to a gene: 5. The CDR3 loop spans 15 amino acids. The germline CDR1 and CDR2 sequences are SGHNT and YYREEE (reference sequence).

The CDR3 spells CASKQGAGNTIYF. In nucleotides, the CDR3 is TGTGCCTCGAAACAGGGAGCTGGAAACACCATATATTTT. The gene calls are TRBV30 and TRBJ1-3, with D possibly TRBD1 on 6 matching bases. Germline loops: CDR1 GTSNPN, CDR2 SVGIG (reference sequence). Trimming cost V 7 bases and J 2 bases, with 12 bases left between them. The CDR3 spans 13 residues.

This clone was recorded once. This rearrangement joins TRBV6-4 to TRBJ2-3; 7 bases are shared with TRBD2. The CDR3 is made up of 16 amino acids. Germline trimming cut 3 bases from V and 0 bases from J; bases unmatched to any gene: 6. The germline gives CDR1 MRHNA, CDR2 SNTAGT. The CDR3 here is CASSESPGGSTDTQYF. CDR3 nucleotides: TGTGCCAGCAGTGAATCTCCGGGAGGAAGCACAGATACGCAGTATTTT.

This chain links TRBV5-4 with TRBJ2-7; 10 bases align to TRBD1. CDR1 is SGHNT, CDR2 YYREEE, per germline (reference sequence). The ends lost 4 bases at V and 3 bases at J; junction bases unmatched: 4. The CDR3 has 14 amino acids. CDR3 coding DNA: TGTGCCAGCAGCCGACAGGGGGCGGTCTACGAGCAGTACTTC. Its translation: CASSRQGAVYEQYF.

The chain employs TRBV2 and TRBJ2-1; 7 nucleotides align to TRBD2. The CDR3 extends over 15 amino acids. Germline CDR1 SNHLY, CDR2 FYNNEI. Trimming cost V 6 bases and J 2 bases; bases outside gene matches: 7. The CDR3 bases are TGTGCCAGCAGGGCCGCTAGCGGCACCTACAATGAGCAGTTCTTC. It specifies CASRAASGTYNEQFF.

The chain uses TRBV6-5 and TRBJ2-1, with a possible D match to TRBD2 (5 bases). The V end lost 9 bases, the J end lost 8 bases, and 14 bases lay between the germline ends. The CDR3 spans 12 residues. Germline lookup yields CDR1 MNHEY and CDR2 SVGAGI. This chain's CDR3 is CASRDRGDEQFF. In nucleotides, the CDR3 is TGTGCCAGTCGGGATAGAGGCGATGAGCAGTTCTTC.

This sequence joins TRBV27 and TRBJ2-7; 13 positions match TRBD2. Germline V CDR1 and CDR2: MNHEY, SMNVEV (reference sequence). V lost 9 bases, J lost 6 bases, and 5 bases stayed unmatched. The CDR3 contains 13 residues. The CDR3 spells CASRTSGSGEQYF. In DNA form, the CDR3 reads TGTGCCAGTAGGACTAGCGGGAGTGGCGAGCAGTACTTC.

The gene calls are TRBV10-3 and TRBJ2-1, with D perhaps TRBD1 or TRBD2 (9 bases each). This CDR3 is 19 amino acids long. CDR1 and CDR2 from the germline V gene are ENHRY and SYGVKD. V was clipped by 8 bases and J by 8 bases, with 34 bases between them. The CDR3 nucleotides read TGTGCCATCGGCTCCGTAGGACAGGGGTTAGCGGGAGTGGTTTATGAGCAGTTCTTC. Protein product: CAIGSVGQGLAGVVYEQFF.

The chain uses TRBV28 and TRBJ1-3; D is uncertain. The CDR3 is 12 residues long. Trimming stripped 9 bases from V and 3 bases from J, with 9 bases between. Germline loops: CDR1 MDHEN, CDR2 SYDVKM. The CDR3 nucleotides are TGTGCCAGTTACAGCGGTGGAAACACCATATATTTT. Its translation is CASYSGGNTIYF.

The V and J genes are TRBV2 and TRBJ1-2, with a weak D call TRBD1 (5 bases). Trimming removed 3 bases at V and 13 bases at J, with 12 bases between. The CDR3 runs to 11 residues. Germline V gene sequence: CDR1 SNHLY, CDR2 FYNNEI. CDR3 in amino acids: CASSEEQASTF. CDR3 nucleotides: TGTGCCAGCAGTGAGGAACAGGCCTCCACCTTC.

The chain uses TRBV5-1 and TRBJ2-3; D is undetermined. Per germline, CDR1 SGHRS and CDR2 YFSETQ. The CDR3 contains 14 residues. Trimming took off 0 bases at V and 0 bases at J, with 5 bases between the two ends. CDR3 protein: CASSLGTSTDTQYF. The CDR3 nucleotides read TGCGCCAGCAGCTTGGGCACTAGCACAGATACGCAGTATTTT.

The chain has TRBV5-1 and TRBJ2-7; 8 positions match TRBD2. This CDR3 contains 13 residues. Germline CDR1 is SGHRS and CDR2 is YFSETQ. J lost 5 bases, V lost 4 bases, and 5 bases had no gene match. The chain's CDR3 is CASSPVSGNEQYF. The CDR3, as DNA: TGCGCCAGCAGCCCAGTTAGCGGGAACGAGCAGTACTTC.

The V call is TRBV2, the J call TRBJ1-3; 8 bases fit TRBD1. Germline trimming cut 7 bases from V and 3 bases from J; bases unmatched to any gene: 17. Germline assignment: CDR1 SNHLY and CDR2 FYNNEI. The CDR3 has 18 amino acids. The CDR3 bases are TGTGCCAGCATCCTTGACAGGGGAAAAAAGATTTTTGGAAACACCATATATTTT. It translates to CASILDRGKKIFGNTIYF.

The chain has TRBV18 and TRBJ1-4, with D possibly being TRBD1 (5 bases). Deletions cut 4 bases from V and 8 bases from J, with 11 bases between. This CDR3 spans 13 amino acids. CDR1 and CDR2 from the germline V gene are KGHSH and LQKENI. The CDR3 spells CASSLSGAEKLFF. The CDR3 coding sequence is TGTGCCAGCTCACTAAGCGGGGCGGAAAAACTGTTTTTT.

This clone was observed a few times. Here the CDR3 DNA reads TGCGCCAGCAGCCAAGATTACAGGACAGGCAGCTCCTACGAGCAGTACTTC. Translation gives CASSQDYRTGSSYEQYF. The rearrangement uses TRBV4-1 and TRBJ2-7; TRBD1 agrees at 7 bases. Trimming cost V 0 bases and J 0 bases; bases outside gene matches: 8. Germline V gene data show CDR1 as MGHRA and CDR2 as YSYEKL. CDR3 length: 17 residues.

The chain couples TRBV5-1 to TRBJ2-7; 8 nucleotides match TRBD2. The CDR3 totals 16 residues. After removal of 0 bases from V and 6 bases from J, the junction contained 11 bases not matched to a gene. Per the germline V gene, CDR1 is SGHRS and CDR2 is YFSETQ. The DNA for the CDR3 is TGCGCCAGCAGCTTGGTTAGCGGGACCTCGGGGGTCGAGCAGTACTTC. It specifies CASSLVSGTSGVEQYF.

CDR3 coding DNA: TGTGCCAGCAGGACTAGCGGTTCCTACGAGCAGTACTTC. This sequence encodes CASRTSGSYEQYF. The V and J genes are TRBV6-1 and TRBJ2-7, with 9 bases aligning to TRBD2. Germline V gene lookup returns CDR1 MNHNS and CDR2 SASEGT. This CDR3 has 13 amino acids. With V trimmed by 6 bases and J by 1 base, 1 base remained unmatched.

J is TRBJ2-7 and V is TRBV7-2; 11 bases line up with TRBD2. Germline loops: CDR1 SGHTA, CDR2 FQGNSA. This CDR3 has 14 residues. V trimming: 7 bases; J trimming: 2 bases; junction bases outside the gene matches: 4. CDR3: CASTISGGAYEQYF. Written as DNA, the CDR3 is TGTGCCAGCACTATTAGCGGGGGGGCCTACGAGCAGTACTTC.

The chain combines TRBV5-1 with TRBJ2-1; TRBD1 agrees at 7 bases. J lost 10 bases, V lost 2 bases, and 3 bases had no gene match. Germline CDR1 is SGHRS and CDR2 is YFSETQ. The CDR3 covers 12 residues. CDR3 sequence (DNA): TGCGCCAGCAGCTTAGGACAGGCGGAGCAGTTCTTC. It encodes CASSLGQAEQFF.

Only one count was recorded for this clone. Written as DNA, the CDR3 is TGTGCCAGCAGCCCTGGCCCGGGAGGGAGCTCCTACGAGCAGTACTTC. The encoded protein is CASSPGPGGSSYEQYF. V and J are TRBV5-4 and TRBJ2-7; TRBD2 aligns across 8 bases. Trimming at V came to 4 bases and at J to 0 bases, leaving 9 bases not matched to a gene. CDR1 and CDR2 (germline): SGHNT, YYREEE (reference sequence). The CDR3 runs 16 residues. The full variable domain, in which reference TRBV5-4 and TRBJ2-7 provide the parts outside the CDR3, is ETGVTQSPTHLIKTRGQQVTLRCSSQSGHNTVSWYQQALGQGPQFIFQYYREEENGRGNFPPRFSGLQFPNYSSELNVNALELDDSALYLCASSPGPGGSSYEQYFGPGTRLTVT.

This sequence joins TRBV28 and TRBJ1-2, with D tentatively TRBD1 (5 bases). This CDR3 region has 13 residues. Germline-derived CDR1 and CDR2 are MDHEN and SYDVKM. Trimming left V 5 bases short and J 8 bases short, with 15 bases between. The CDR3 loop is CASSPLGGYGYTF. CDR3 sequence (DNA): TGTGCCAGCAGTCCCCTGGGGGGGTACGGCTACACCTTC.

V usage is TRBV4-3 and J usage is TRBJ1-2; 7 nucleotides agree with TRBD1. Germline V CDR1 and CDR2: LGHNA, YSLEER. The trim removed 0 bases at V and 6 bases at J, leaving 7 bases unmatched. The CDR3 is 15 residues long. DNA of the CDR3: TGCGCCAGCAGCCAAGATCACAGGGGTCGGAATGGCTACACCTTC. Protein sequence: CASSQDHRGRNGYTF.

The gene calls are TRBV21-1 and TRBJ1-1; the table gives TRBD1 as D, unverified against the DNA. TRBV21-1 is a pseudogene segment. This CDR3 contains 13 residues. The CDR3 loop reads CAFAGQGRTEAFF. The CDR3 DNA reads as TGTGCCTTCGCCGGTCAGGGCAGAACTGAAGCTTTCTTT.

CDR3 sequence (DNA): TGTGCCAGCAGAGCAGACAGGGGTAGCACAGATACGCAGTATTTT. It yields the protein CASRADRGSTDTQYF. V and J are TRBV6-1 and TRBJ2-3; 8 bases map to TRBD1. CDR1 is MNHNS and CDR2 is SASEGT in the germline V gene. The CDR3 sequence is 15 residues long. J lost 0 bases, V lost 6 bases, and 5 bases had no gene match.

The V and J genes are TRBV6-1 and TRBJ2-1; D might be TRBD1 (5 bases). Germline CDR1 reads MNHNS; CDR2 reads SASEGT. The CDR3 has 11 residues. V lost 11 bases and J lost 3, with 8 bases in between. The CDR3 bases are TGTGCCGAAGGGGACTACAATGAGCAGTTCTTC. It translates to CAEGDYNEQFF.

The gene calls are TRBV27 and TRBJ1-5; D not resolved. Trimming removed 8 bases at V and 6 bases at J, with 17 bases between. CDR1 MNHEY and CDR2 SMNVEV come from the germline V gene (reference sequence). The CDR3 sequence is 14 residues long. The CDR3 coding sequence is TGTGCCAGCGGGTTCATGGAGGGAGCTCAGCCCCAGCATTTT. This gives the protein CASGFMEGAQPQHF.